One and the same sample provided the 21 T cell receptor beta chains below, sequenced in a study of beta chain features in type 1 diabetes. Investigators reverse transcribed all isolated RNA, so they sequenced expressed TCRB transcripts. Sequenced by immunoSEQ multiplex PCR; TCRdb stores in-frame clones only, minus some. The sample consists of 680,000 or so clones, roughly 15% of them appearing once. The specimen was naive CD4+ T cells from blood. The receptor set was obtained from a man younger than 35 in good health.

This clone has just a few counts. The chain joins TRBV10-3 to TRBJ2-7; 13 bases are a match to TRBD2. The trim removed 4 bases at V and 0 bases at J, leaving 3 bases unmatched. Germline CDR1 ENHRY, CDR2 SYGVKD. CDR3 size: 16 residues. The CDR3 loop reads CAISGRTSGSSYEQYF. DNA for the CDR3: TGTGCCATCAGTGGGCGGACTAGCGGGAGCTCCTACGAGCAGTACTTC.

This clone appeared a few times. V and J are TRBV20-1 and TRBJ2-7; maybe TRBD1 (6 bases). This CDR3 is 11 amino acids long. V lost 5 bases, J lost 7 bases, and 12 bases lay in between. CDR1 and CDR2 from the germline V gene are DFQATT and SNEGSKA (reference sequence). The CDR3 loop is CSAEDRREQYF. Written as DNA, the CDR3 is TGCAGTGCTGAAGACAGGAGGGAGCAGTACTTC.

The chain joins TRBV10-3 to TRBJ1-4, with TRBD1 as a possible D gene (6 bases). V shed 3 bases and J shed 7 bases, with 21 bases lying between them. The CDR3 sequence is 17 residues long. From germline, CDR1 is ENHRY and CDR2 SYGVKD. The CDR3 is CAISDPGGPQKGEKLFF. The CDR3 bases are TGTGCCATCAGTGACCCGGGGGGCCCCCAAAAGGGTGAAAAACTGTTTTTT.

This chain connects TRBV6-5 to TRBJ2-7; TRBD1 is a possible D gene (6 bases). V dropped 5 bases and J dropped 0 bases, with 14 bases sitting between them. The CDR3 loop spans 15 amino acids. In germline, CDR1 is MNHEY, CDR2 SVGAGI. The CDR3 bases are TGTGCCAGCAGTCCCAAGGGCAGGGGCTCCTACGAGCAGTACTTC. Its protein is CASSPKGRGSYEQYF.

V usage is TRBV10-3 and J usage is TRBJ1-2; TRBD1 matches 8 bases. The CDR3 is made up of 13 amino acids. Germline V gives CDR1 ENHRY, CDR2 SYGVKD. After removal of 2 bases from V and 6 bases from J, the junction contained 2 bases not matched to a gene. The CDR3 here is CAISEAGGNGYTF. The CDR3 DNA sequence: TGTGCCATCAGTGAGGCAGGGGGCAATGGCTACACCTTC.

The chain uses TRBV2 and TRBJ1-5, with TRBD1 matching 9 bases. J gave up 6 bases and V 5 bases, and 8 bases lay outside the gene matches. This CDR3 region has 15 residues. Germline V gene data show CDR1 as SNHLY and CDR2 as FYNNEI. The CDR3 DNA reads TGTGCCAGCAGTATAGAGGACAGGGGTTTTCAGCCCCAGCATTTT. This gives the protein CASSIEDRGFQPQHF.

The chain carries TRBV4-3 and TRBJ1-2; D unresolved. CDR3 size: 14 residues. Germline values: CDR1 LGHNA, CDR2 YSLEER. The V end was cut by 0 bases, the J end by 8 bases, with 13 bases between. This CDR3 reads CASSQEPALWGYTF. DNA of the CDR3: TGCGCCAGCAGCCAAGAGCCGGCCCTATGGGGCTACACCTTC.

V and J are TRBV4-2 and TRBJ1-3, with 7 bases that match TRBD1. This CDR3 has 16 residues. The germline CDR1 and CDR2 sequences are LGHNA and YNFKEQ. V trimming: 4 bases; J trimming: 1 base; junction bases outside the gene matches: 7. CDR3: CASSPTSTGSGNTIYF. In DNA, the CDR3 is TGTGCCAGCAGCCCAACGTCGACAGGGTCTGGAAACACCATATATTTT.

This chain connects TRBV7-9 to TRBJ1-1; no reliable D call. The germline CDR1 and CDR2 sequences are SEHNR and FQNEAQ (reference sequence). The CDR3 sequence is 15 residues long. V was shortened by 2 bases and J by 4 bases, with 14 bases between the two germline ends. Here the CDR3 DNA reads TGTGCCAGCAGCTTAAAAGGTGGATCCCGCACTGAAGCTTTCTTT. This codes for CASSLKGGSRTEAFF.

The J gene is TRBJ2-1, the V gene TRBV10-3, with D tentatively TRBD2 (6 bases). This CDR3 has 13 amino acids. The germline V gene encodes CDR1 ENHRY and CDR2 SYGVKD. V lost 6 bases and J 4 bases, leaving 10 bases between the germline ends. CDR3 residues: CAISPTSYNEQFF. The CDR3, as DNA: TGTGCCATCAGCCCGACTAGTTACAATGAGCAGTTCTTC.

V usage is TRBV10-3 and J usage is TRBJ1-2; 10 bases are a match to TRBD1. J was trimmed by 6 bases and V by 2 bases; bases with no gene match: 3. The CDR3 has 14 amino acids. Looked up from germline, CDR1 is ENHRY and CDR2 is SYGVKD. CDR3: CAISERDRGHGYTF. The CDR3 DNA reads TGTGCCATCAGTGAGAGGGACAGGGGACATGGCTACACCTTC.

The chain links TRBV28 to TRBJ1-1, with unresolved D. The ends were cut back, 6 bases at V and 3 bases at J, with 11 bases in the middle. The CDR3 spans 13 residues. From germline, CDR1 is MDHEN and CDR2 SYDVKM. CDR3 nucleotide sequence: TGTGCCAGCAGCCTCCTGAGGGACACTGAAGCTTTCTTT. It yields the protein CASSLLRDTEAFF.

Concerning this clone: Additional DNA sequences in this sample encode the identical CDR3. The V gene is TRBV18, the J gene TRBJ1-1; D not certain. This CDR3 contains 14 residues. Germline V gives CDR1 KGHSH, CDR2 LQKENI. V was pared by 3 bases and J by 1 base, with 9 bases between. The CDR3 protein is CASSPREKNTEAFF. As DNA, the CDR3 is TGTGCCAGCTCACCGAGGGAGAAGAACACTGAAGCTTTCTTT.

The V call is TRBV9, the J call TRBJ1-6; D gene unclear. The CDR3 totals 12 residues. The V gene's germline CDR1 is SGDLS and CDR2 YYNGEE. The V end was cut by 1 base, the J end by 9 bases, with 5 bases between. The CDR3 DNA reads as TGTGCCAGCAGCGTAATGGGTTCACCCCTCCACTTT. Protein product: CASSVMGSPLHF.

This clone has more than one count but fewer than ten. The rearrangement joins TRBV6-5 to TRBJ2-1, with unresolved D. The CDR3 contains 13 residues. V gave up 5 bases and J gave up 3 bases, with 8 bases separating them. CDR1 and CDR2 (germline): MNHEY, SVGAGI. CDR3 sequence reads: CASSLTFYNEQFF. CDR3 in DNA: TGTGCCAGCAGTCTCACCTTCTACAATGAGCAGTTCTTC.

The chain recombines TRBV7-2 with TRBJ2-7, with 8 positions matching TRBD2. The CDR3 contains 14 residues. Germline assignment: CDR1 SGHTA and CDR2 FQGNSA. V shed 5 bases, J shed 4 bases, and the junction held 7 bases outside the gene matches. The DNA for the CDR3 is TGTGCCAGCAGCCCCTGGACTAGCTCGTACGAGCAGTACTTC. Encoded protein: CASSPWTSSYEQYF.

The chain uses TRBV19 and TRBJ1-1; no clear D gene. Germline V gene data show CDR1 as LNHDA and CDR2 as SQIVND (reference sequence). Trimming shortened V by 2 bases and J by 3 bases, and 10 bases separated the two germline ends. This CDR3 spans 14 amino acids. In nucleotides, the CDR3 is TGTGCCAGTAGTATATATCGGAGGGACACTGAAGCTTTCTTT. Its protein product is CASSIYRRDTEAFF.

This clone showed up just a few times. At one of its ends the junction is not consistent with the germline gene, which may arise from a read error. CDR3 in amino acids: CASSPEAGTGLFF. DNA for the CDR3: TGTGCCAGCAGTCCCGAGGCCGGGACAGGATTATTTTTC. This chain joins TRBV27 and TRBJ2-7; 8 nucleotides match TRBD1. This CDR3 is 13 amino acids long. CDR1 and CDR2 (germline): MNHEY, SMNVEV (reference sequence).

The V call is TRBV4-1, the J call TRBJ1-2; D is perhaps TRBD1 (5 bases). CDR3 length equals 15 residues. With 2 bases removed from V and 3 bases from J, the gap between germline ends came to 13 bases. CDR1 is MGHRA, CDR2 YSYEKL, per germline. CDR3 bases: TGCGCCAGCAGCCAAAGAAGGGACGAGGACTATGGCTACACCTTC. It specifies CASSQRRDEDYGYTF.

This chain links TRBV15 with TRBJ2-2; D possibly corresponds to TRBD2 (6 bases). The CDR3 is 18 residues long. Germline V gene lookup returns CDR1 LNHNV and CDR2 YYDKDF (reference sequence). V lost 3 bases, J lost 4 bases, and 21 bases lay in between. The CDR3 DNA sequence: TGTGCCACCAGCAGTGCCCTAAGGAGACTAGGAAGCACCGGGGAGCTGTTTTTT. It yields the protein CATSSALRRLGSTGELFF.

This clone was recorded a few times. J is TRBJ2-5 and V is TRBV25-1; 8 positions match TRBD2. V trimming: 1 base; J trimming: 4 bases; junction bases outside the gene matches: 11. Germline V gives CDR1 MGHDK, CDR2 SYGVNS. The CDR3 covers 17 residues. The DNA of the CDR3 is TGTGCCAGCAGTGAATCGGGAGGGGCGATCGTTTCAGAGACCCAGTACTTC. This encodes CASSESGGAIVSETQYF.